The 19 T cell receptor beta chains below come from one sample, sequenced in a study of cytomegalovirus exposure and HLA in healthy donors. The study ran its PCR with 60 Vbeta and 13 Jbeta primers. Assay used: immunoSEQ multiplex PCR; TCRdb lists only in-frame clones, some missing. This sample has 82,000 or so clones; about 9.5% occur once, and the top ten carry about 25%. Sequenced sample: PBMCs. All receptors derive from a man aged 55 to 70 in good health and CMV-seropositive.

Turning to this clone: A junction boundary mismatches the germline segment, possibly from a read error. The CDR3 bases are TGTGCCAGCAGTGAACAGACAGGTATGCAACAGCACCAGCATTTT. This encodes CASSEQTGMQQHQHF. This rearrangement joins TRBV6-1 to TRBJ1-5; TRBD1 might be the D (6 bases). The CDR3 totals 15 residues. Germline loops: CDR1 MNHNS, CDR2 SASEGT.

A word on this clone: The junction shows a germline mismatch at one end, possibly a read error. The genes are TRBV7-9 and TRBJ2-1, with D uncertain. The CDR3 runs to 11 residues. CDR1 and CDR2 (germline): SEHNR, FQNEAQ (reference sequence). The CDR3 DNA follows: TGTGCCAGCGGAGTGAGCAATGAGCAGCTCTTC. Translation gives CASGVSNEQLF.

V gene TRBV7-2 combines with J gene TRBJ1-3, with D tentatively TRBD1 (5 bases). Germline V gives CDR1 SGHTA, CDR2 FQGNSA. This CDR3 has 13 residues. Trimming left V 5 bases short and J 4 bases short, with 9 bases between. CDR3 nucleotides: TGTGCCAGCAGCACCAGACAGGGAAACACCATATATTTT. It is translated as CASSTRQGNTIYF. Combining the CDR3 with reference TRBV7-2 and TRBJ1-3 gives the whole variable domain GAGVSQSPSNKVTEKGKDVELRCDPISGHTALYWYRQSLGQGLEFLIYFQGNSAPDKSGLPSDRFSAERTGGSVSTLTIQRTQQEDSAVYLCASSTRQGNTIYFGEGSWLTVV.

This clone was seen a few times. The DNA of the CDR3 is TGTGCCAGCAGCGTAGTGTCGGGGGGGCCTCGAGAGACCCAGTACTTC. It translates to CASSVVSGGPRETQYF. The gene calls are TRBV9 and TRBJ2-5, with TRBD2 matching over 8 bases. CDR1 is SGDLS and CDR2 is YYNGEE in the germline V gene. The CDR3 consists of 16 residues. V gave up 0 bases and J gave up 4 bases; unmatched junction bases: 8.

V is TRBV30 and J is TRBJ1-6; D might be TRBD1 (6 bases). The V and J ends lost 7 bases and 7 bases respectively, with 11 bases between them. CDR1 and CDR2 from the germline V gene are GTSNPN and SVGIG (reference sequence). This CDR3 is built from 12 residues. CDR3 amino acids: CAFGTSNSPLHF. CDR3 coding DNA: TGTGCCTTCGGGACAAGCAATTCACCCCTCCACTTT. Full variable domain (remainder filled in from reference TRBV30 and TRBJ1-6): SQTIHQWPATLVQPVGSPLSLECTVEGTSNPNLYWYRQAAGRGLQLLFYSVGIGQISSEVPQNLSASRPQDRQFILSSKKLLLSDSGFYLCAFGTSNSPLHFGNGTRLTVT.

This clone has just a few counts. The CDR3 sequence is CASSSAGQNNSPLHF. As DNA, the CDR3 is TGTGCCAGCAGTTCCGCGGGGCAGAATAATTCACCCCTCCACTTT. This rearrangement joins TRBV28 to TRBJ1-6, with a tentative D call TRBD1 (5 bases). V was pared by 4 bases and J by 5 bases, with 12 bases between. This CDR3 has 15 amino acids. Germline loops: CDR1 MDHEN, CDR2 SYDVKM.

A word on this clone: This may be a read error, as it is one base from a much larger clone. CDR3 DNA sequence: TGTGCCATCAGTGAGTCCCAGGGTGGTACAGGGAATGAGCAGTACTTC. It translates to CAISESQGGTGNEQYF. V gene TRBV10-3 combines with J gene TRBJ2-7; perhaps TRBD1 as D (6 bases). The germline V gene has CDR1 ENHRY and CDR2 SYGVKD. The CDR3 has 16 amino acids. Trimming stripped 0 bases from V and 7 bases from J, with 19 bases between.

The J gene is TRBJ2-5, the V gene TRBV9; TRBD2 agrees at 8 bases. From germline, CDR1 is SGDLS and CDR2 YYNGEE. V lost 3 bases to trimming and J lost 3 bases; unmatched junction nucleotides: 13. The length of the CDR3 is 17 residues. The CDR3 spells CASSGGGSGGGEETQYF. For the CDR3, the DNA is TGTGCCAGCAGCGGCGGGGGGAGCGGGGGCGGGGAAGAGACCCAGTACTTC.

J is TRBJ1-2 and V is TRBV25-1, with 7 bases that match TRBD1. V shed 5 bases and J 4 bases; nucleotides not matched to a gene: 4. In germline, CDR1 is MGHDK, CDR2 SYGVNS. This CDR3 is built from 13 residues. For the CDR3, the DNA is TGTGCCAGCAGTCGACAGGGAGGCTATGGCTACACCTTC. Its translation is CASSRQGGYGYTF.

The CDR3 nucleotides are TGTGCCAGCAGCAGACTGGACAGGGGAAACACCATATATTTT. The encoded protein is CASSRLDRGNTIYF. The chain joins TRBV7-9 to TRBJ1-3; 7 bases match TRBD1. V gave up 5 bases and J gave up 4 bases; unmatched junction bases: 5. Germline loops: CDR1 SEHNR, CDR2 FQNEAQ (reference sequence). The CDR3 sequence is 14 residues long.

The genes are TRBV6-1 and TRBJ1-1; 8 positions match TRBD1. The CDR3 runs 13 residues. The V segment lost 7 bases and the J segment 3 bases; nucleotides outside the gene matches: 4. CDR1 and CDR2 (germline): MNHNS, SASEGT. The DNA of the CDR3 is TGTGCCAGCATTGACAGGGGAGACACTGAAGCTTTCTTT. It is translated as CASIDRGDTEAFF.

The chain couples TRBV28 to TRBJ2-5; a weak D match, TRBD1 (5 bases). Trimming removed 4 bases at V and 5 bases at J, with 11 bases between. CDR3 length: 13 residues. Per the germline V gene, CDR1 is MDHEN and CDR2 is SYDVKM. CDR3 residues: CASSYPAGETQYF. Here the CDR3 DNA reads TGTGCCAGCAGTTATCCAGCAGGGGAGACCCAGTACTTC.

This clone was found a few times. The CDR3 nucleotides are TGTGCCAGCAGCGTAGAAGGCGGGAGGGCCCATGAGCAGTTCTTC. It codes for CASSVEGGRAHEQFF. This chain links TRBV9 with TRBJ2-1, with 9 bases matching TRBD2. CDR1 and CDR2 (germline): SGDLS, YYNGEE. The length of the CDR3 is 15 residues. J lost 8 bases, V lost 0 bases, and 6 bases had no gene match.

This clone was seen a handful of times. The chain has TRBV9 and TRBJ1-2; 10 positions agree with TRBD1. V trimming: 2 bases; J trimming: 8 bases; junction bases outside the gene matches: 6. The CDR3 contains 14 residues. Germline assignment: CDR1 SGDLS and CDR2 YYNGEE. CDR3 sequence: CASSVLTGGSGYTF. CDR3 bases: TGTGCCAGCAGCGTCCTGACAGGGGGCTCAGGCTACACCTTC.

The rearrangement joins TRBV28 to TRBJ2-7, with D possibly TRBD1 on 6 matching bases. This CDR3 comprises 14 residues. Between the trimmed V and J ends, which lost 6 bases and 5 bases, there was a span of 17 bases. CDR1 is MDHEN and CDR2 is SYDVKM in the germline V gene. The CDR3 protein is CASSLQGPPNEQYF. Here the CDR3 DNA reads TGTGCCAGCAGCCTTCAGGGGCCCCCCAACGAGCAGTACTTC.

The CDR3 loop reads CASSLLAGPNTGELFF. DNA of the CDR3: TGCGCCAGCAGCCTGCTGGCGGGGCCGAACACCGGGGAGCTGTTTTTT. This chain connects TRBV5-1 to TRBJ2-2, with a tentative D call TRBD2 (6 bases). Germline V gene sequence: CDR1 SGHRS, CDR2 YFSETQ. The CDR3 runs 16 residues. V was pared by 4 bases and J by 0 bases, with 13 bases between.

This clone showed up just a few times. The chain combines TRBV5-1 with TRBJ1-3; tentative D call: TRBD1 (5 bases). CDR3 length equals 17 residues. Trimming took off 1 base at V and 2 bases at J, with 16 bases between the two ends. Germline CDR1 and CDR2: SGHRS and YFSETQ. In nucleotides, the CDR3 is TGCGCCAGCAGCTTGACGGCGCCAGGGCTGGCTGGAAACACCATATATTTT. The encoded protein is CASSLTAPGLAGNTIYF.

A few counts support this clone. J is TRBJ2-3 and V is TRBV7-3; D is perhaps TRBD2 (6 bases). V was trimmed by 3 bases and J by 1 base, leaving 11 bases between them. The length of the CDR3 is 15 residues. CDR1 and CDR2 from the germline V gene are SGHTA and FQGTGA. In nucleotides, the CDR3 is TGTGCCAGCAGCTTTGGAGGGGCCCGCACAGATACGCAGTATTTT. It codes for CASSFGGARTDTQYF. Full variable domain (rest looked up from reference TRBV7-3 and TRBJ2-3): GAGVSQTPSNKVTEKGKYVELRCDPISGHTALYWYRQSLGQGPEFLIYFQGTGAADDSGLPNDRFFAVRPEGSVSTLKIQRTERGDSAVYLCASSFGGARTDTQYFGPGTRLTVL.

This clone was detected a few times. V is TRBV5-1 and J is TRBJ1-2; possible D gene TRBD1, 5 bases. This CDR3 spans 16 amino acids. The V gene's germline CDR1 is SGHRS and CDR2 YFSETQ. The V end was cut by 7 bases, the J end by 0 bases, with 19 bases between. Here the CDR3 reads CASRTTWRESNYGYTF. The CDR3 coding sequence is TGCGCCAGCCGGACAACTTGGAGAGAATCTAACTATGGCTACACCTTC.